One T cell receptor (beta chain) is described in this entry. Its antigen is still unknown. The sample originates from a study of T cell responses to AZD1222 COVID-19 vaccine. Whole-study findings and limits: Clonal diversity was possibly underestimated, and the donors were mostly white British, with more females. Seropositive AZD1222 recipients at baseline numbered only six or seven. Repertoires were obtained solely post-peak T cell response.

The length of the CDR3 is 13 residues. The germline gives CDR1 GTSNPN, CDR2 SVGIG (reference sequence). V gave up 1 base and J gave up 14 bases; unmatched junction bases: 8. Some clones are missing from TCRdb's copy, which holds only in-frame ones; the method was immunoSEQ multiplex PCR. The table lists 120,000 or so clones, about nine tenths of them singletons. The chain employs TRBV30 and TRBJ2-1, with TRBD2 identical over 10 bases. This sequence originates from an adult in good health. This specimen was peripheral blood, taken on day 0 of AZD1222 vaccination. Here the CDR3 DNA reads TGTGCCTGGAGTGCCGTGCTAGCGGGAGAGGAGTTCTTC. It specifies CAWSAVLAGEEFF.